Following are 10 T cell receptor beta chains from one sample sequenced in a study of T-cell reconstitution after alpha-beta-depleted transplantation in children. Unique molecular identifiers were incorporated when the TCRbeta library was constructed. TCRdb ran MiXCR on the PCR reads and lists one entry per CDR3 protein. The data show 500,000 to 650,000 distinct CDR3 sequences, 10% to 15% seen once. The source material was PBMCs, mostly from graft donor cells, sampled 360 days after TCRalphabeta/CD19-depleted stem cell transplant. The origin of the receptors is a male patient aged 5 to 17 who had a stem cell transplant for acute myeloid leukemia, so the T cells may come from the graft donor.

The V gene is TRBV20-1, the J gene TRBJ2-7; D perhaps matches TRBD1 (6 bases). The CDR3 spans 14 residues. Germline values: CDR1 DFQATT, CDR2 SNEGSKA (reference sequence). Between the trimmed V and J ends, which lost 8 bases and 0 bases, there was a span of 17 bases. Here the CDR3 DNA reads TGCAGTCCCCGAGGACAGTCACCCTCCTACGAGCAGTACTTC. Amino acid sequence: CSPRGQSPSYEQYF.

This clonotype has ten or more counts. V usage is TRBV6-5 and J usage is TRBJ2-7; 11 nucleotides agree with TRBD2. J was trimmed by 2 bases and V by 3 bases; bases with no gene match: 3. Germline lookup yields CDR1 MNHEY and CDR2 SVGAGI. The CDR3 sequence is 15 residues long. CDR3: CASSYRLAGPYEQYF. CDR3 nucleotide sequence: TGTGCCAGCAGTTATCGACTAGCGGGACCCTACGAGCAGTACTTC.

This clonotype was seen only a few times. V is TRBV6-2 or TRBV6-3 and J is TRBJ2-7; the D gene is possibly TRBD1 (6 bases). This CDR3 region has 14 residues. Per germline, CDR1 MNHEY and CDR2 SVGEGT. V was pared by 10 bases and J by 4 bases, with 20 bases between. The CDR3 nucleotides read TGTGCCACCCTCAGGGGCCACCGCGTTTACGAGCAGTACTTC. Protein sequence: CATLRGHRVYEQYF.

V is TRBV15 and J is TRBJ2-2, with no clear D. The CDR3 extends over 12 amino acids. V was trimmed by 2 bases and J by 10 bases, leaving 8 bases between them. Per the germline V gene, CDR1 is LNHNV and CDR2 is YYDKDF (reference sequence). CDR3 DNA: TGTGCCACCAGCAGACCTTTTTTGGAGCTGTTTTTT. The encoded protein is CATSRPFLELFF. The full variable domain, rest sourced from reference TRBV15 and TRBJ2-2, is DAMVIQNPRYQVTQFGKPVTLSCSQTLNHNVMYWYQQKSSQAPKLLFHYYDKDFNNEADTPDNFQSRRPNTSFCFLDIRSPGLGDTAMYLCATSRPFLELFFGEGSRLTVL.

This clonotype was observed many times. This sequence joins TRBV7-2 and TRBJ2-5; 7 nucleotides match TRBD1. Germline V gene sequence: CDR1 SGHTA, CDR2 FQGNSA. CDR3 size: 16 residues. The J segment lost 5 bases and the V segment lost 5 bases, leaving 14 bases of the junction unmatched. CDR3 in amino acids: CASSVSGTDLWETQYF. In DNA form, the CDR3 reads TGTGCCAGCAGCGTCTCCGGGACAGATTTATGGGAGACCCAGTACTTC.

The sample holds a few counts of this clonotype. This chain uses TRBV9 with TRBJ2-1; 12 positions agree with TRBD2. V was clipped by 5 bases and J by 8 bases; unmatched bases: 8. Germline V gene data show CDR1 as SGDLS and CDR2 as YYNGEE. There are 15 residues in the CDR3. The CDR3 is CASSRLAGVRDEQFF. In nucleotides, the CDR3 is TGTGCCAGCAGTCGACTAGCGGGAGTACGGGATGAGCAGTTCTTC.

This clonotype was observed a few times. The rearrangement uses TRBV7-6 and TRBJ2-7, with D possibly matching TRBD2 (6 bases). The CDR3 loop spans 15 amino acids. With 5 bases removed from V and 5 bases from J, the gap between germline ends came to 19 bases. The germline CDR1 and CDR2 sequences are SGHVS and FNYEAQ. Here the CDR3 reads CASSRVAVGYHEQYF. CDR3 nucleotides: TGTGCCAGCAGCCGCGTAGCGGTTGGTTACCACGAGCAGTACTTC.

In its sample, this clonotype was seen a few times. The chain carries TRBV6-2 or TRBV6-3 and TRBJ2-5, with TRBD2 matching 11 bases. Germline V gives CDR1 MNHEY, CDR2 SVGEGT. This CDR3 region has 15 residues. J was trimmed by 4 bases and V by 1 base; bases with no gene match: 2. The DNA of the CDR3 is TGTGCCAGCAGTTACTTCGGACTAGCGGGAGAGACCCAGTACTTC. This gives the protein CASSYFGLAGETQYF.

This clonotype appeared a few times. The chain recombines TRBV2 with TRBJ2-5, with 8 bases fitting TRBD1. This CDR3 is 15 amino acids long. V was clipped by 2 bases and J by 9 bases; unmatched bases: 11. Germline V gene data show CDR1 as SNHLY and CDR2 as FYNNEI. The CDR3 spells CASSESRTGPYPQYF. The CDR3 coding sequence is TGTGCCAGCAGTGAAAGCAGGACAGGGCCATATCCCCAGTACTTC.

This clonotype was detected only a few times. The chain carries TRBV11-3 and TRBJ2-1; no firm D call. Per the germline V gene, CDR1 is SGHNT and CDR2 is YENEEA. The CDR3 extends over 10 amino acids. CDR3 amino acids: CDSRYNEQFF. CDR3 nucleotide sequence: TGTGATTCTCGTTACAATGAGCAGTTCTTC.